This T cell receptor (beta chain) was obtained from a study of blood T cell repertoires in COVID-19. Across the whole study: Both acute and convalescent COVID-19 samples were obtained from the United States, Italy and Spain. PBMCs, B-cell-depleted T cells, or T cells provided the cDNA or gDNA that made up the material.

Per the study methods: How many nucleated cells were present was estimated from reference gene primer amplification. Data came from immunoSEQ multiplex PCR; TCRdb stores just in-frame clones and leaves some out. The V and J calls and the clone size are those of that table, but D and trimming were determined from the DNA. The sample lists about 260,000 clones; about 86% were seen once. This CDR3 region has 16 residues. The junction had 15 bases not matched to a gene; V was cut back by 4 bases and J by 8 bases. Germline V gene lookup returns CDR1 MNHEY and CDR2 SMNVEV (reference sequence). The sequencing input was peripheral blood. The receptor's source is a young man with active or convalescent COVID-19. The chain couples TRBV27 to TRBJ2-7, with 9 bases matching TRBD1. CDR3 in DNA: TGTGCCAGCAGTTACCAAGGGGGACAGGGCTCCTTGAAGCAGTACTTC. It encodes CASSYQGGQGSLKQYF.